The 27 T cell receptor beta chains below were found in one sample sequenced in a study of T cell repertoires in cytomegalovirus infection. From the reads, TCRdb called clonotypes with MiXCR, one entry per CDR3 protein. The sample records approximately 310,000 distinct CDR3 sequences, 25% being singletons. No antigen has been assigned to these receptors. The sequencing used cultured PBMCs, collected from culture after CMV antigen stimulation. The receptors shown here come from a human donor in good health (CMV status not recorded). Some clones in this sample may be carry-over from other donors' samples.

This chain connects TRBV20-1 to TRBJ1-5; unclear D gene. There are 13 residues in the CDR3. Germline V gene sequence: CDR1 DFQATT, CDR2 SNEGSKA (reference sequence). Deletions cut 5 bases from V and 1 base from J, with 9 bases between. The CDR3 sequence is CSADTESNQPQHF. The CDR3 bases are TGCAGTGCTGACACGGAAAGCAATCAGCCCCAGCATTTT.

This rearrangement joins TRBV9 to TRBJ1-2; TRBD1 is a possible D gene (5 bases). Germline V gene sequence: CDR1 SGDLS, CDR2 YYNGEE. The CDR3 consists of 11 residues. V shed 3 bases and J shed 13 bases, with 13 bases lying between them. DNA of the CDR3: TGTGCCAGCAGCGCCATACTGGGACTCACCTTC. As protein: CASSAILGLTF.

The V call is TRBV7-2, the J call TRBJ2-5; perhaps D is TRBD1 or TRBD2 (7 bases each). Trimming removed 5 bases at V and 6 bases at J, with 19 bases between. CDR1 is SGHTA, CDR2 FQGNSA, per germline. The CDR3 length is 15 residues. This CDR3 is CASSPPGGRAQTQYF. The DNA for the CDR3 is TGTGCCAGCAGCCCCCCAGGGGGGAGGGCACAGACCCAGTACTTC. The full variable domain, in which reference TRBV7-2 and TRBJ2-5 provide the parts outside the CDR3, is GAGVSQSPSNKVTEKGKDVELRCDPISGHTALYWYRQSLGQGLEFLIYFQGNSAPDKSGLPSDRFSAERTGGSVSTLTIQRTQQEDSAVYLCASSPPGGRAQTQYFGPGTRLLVL.

The chain combines TRBV18 with TRBJ1-5; D possibly corresponds to TRBD1 (5 bases). Trimming cost V 4 bases and J 3 bases, with 7 bases left between them. The length of the CDR3 is 13 residues. Germline CDR1 reads KGHSH; CDR2 reads LQKENI. CDR3 nucleotides: TGTGCCAGCTCACGACAGAACAATCAGCCCCAGCATTTT. Amino acids: CASSRQNNQPQHF.

Only a few counts were recorded for this clonotype. The chain recombines TRBV12-3 or TRBV12-4 with TRBJ1-1, with D perhaps TRBD1 (5 bases). The CDR3 consists of 13 residues. V was shortened by 6 bases and J by 2 bases, with 10 bases between the two germline ends. CDR3 residues: CASRTTGNTEAFF. DNA of the CDR3: TGTGCCAGCAGGACTACAGGTAACACTGAAGCTTTCTTT.

This chain links TRBV20-1 with TRBJ2-1; TRBD2 matches 11 bases. The J segment lost 5 bases and the V segment lost 8 bases, leaving 8 bases of the junction unmatched. From germline, CDR1 is DFQATT and CDR2 SNEGSKA (reference sequence). The CDR3 covers 14 residues. CDR3 loop: CSSPGTSGNNEQFF. In DNA form, the CDR3 reads TGCAGTTCCCCCGGGACTAGCGGTAACAATGAGCAGTTCTTC.

As concerns this clonotype: With a much larger clone just one base away, this may be a read error. This chain connects TRBV7-2 to TRBJ2-1; D not resolved. The CDR3 is 11 amino acids. Germline V gives CDR1 SGHTA, CDR2 FQGNSA. CDR3 sequence (DNA): TGTTCCAGCAGATTCGCGGTGGAGCAGTTCTTC. Amino acid sequence: CSSRFAVEQFF.

This clonotype was seen at least ten times. This chain links TRBV7-2 with TRBJ1-2; TRBD1 aligns across 8 bases. Germline CDR1 reads SGHTA; CDR2 reads FQGNSA. After removal of 4 bases from V and 6 bases from J, the junction contained 13 bases not matched to a gene. The CDR3 runs 16 residues. CDR3 protein: CASSWTRGDRRDGYTF. The CDR3 bases are TGTGCCAGCAGCTGGACCCGGGGGGACAGGAGAGATGGCTACACCTTC. Full variable domain (outside the CDR3, taken from reference TRBV7-2 and TRBJ1-2): GAGVSQSPSNKVTEKGKDVELRCDPISGHTALYWYRQSLGQGLEFLIYFQGNSAPDKSGLPSDRFSAERTGGSVSTLTIQRTQQEDSAVYLCASSWTRGDRRDGYTFGSGTRLTVV.

This rearrangement joins TRBV4-1 to TRBJ1-1, with 11 positions matching TRBD1. J was trimmed by 5 bases and V by 7 bases; bases with no gene match: 9. The length of the CDR3 is 15 residues. Germline V gives CDR1 MGHRA, CDR2 YSYEKL. As DNA, the CDR3 is TGCGCCAGCATGGACGGGACAGGGGGTGTTACTGAAGCTTTCTTT. Protein sequence: CASMDGTGGVTEAFF.

The genes are TRBV7-2 and TRBJ2-2; D not certain. The CDR3 runs 15 residues. Trimming cost V 1 base and J 2 bases, with 8 bases left between them. Germline V CDR1 and CDR2: SGHTA, FQGNSA. In DNA form, the CDR3 reads TGTGCCAGCAGCTTAGGTATTCACAACACCGGGGAGCTGTTTTTT. Encoded protein: CASSLGIHNTGELFF.

This clonotype was seen a handful of times. The V call is TRBV6-5, the J call TRBJ1-1; 7 nucleotides line up with TRBD1. Trimming at V came to 0 bases and at J to 1 base, leaving 2 bases not matched to a gene. The germline CDR1 and CDR2 sequences are MNHEY and SVGAGI. The CDR3 sequence is 15 residues long. The chain's CDR3 is CASSYSGQTNTEAFF. CDR3 in DNA: TGTGCCAGCAGTTACTCGGGACAGACGAACACTGAAGCTTTCTTT.

This chain links TRBV6-2 or TRBV6-3 with TRBJ2-2, with 8 positions matching TRBD1. Trimming took 2 bases from V and 1 from J; bases not matched to a gene: 3. CDR1 is MNHEY, CDR2 SVGEGT, per germline. This CDR3 contains 16 residues. The DNA of the CDR3 is TGTGCCAGCAGTTACGGGGACAGGCTGAACACCGGGGAGCTGTTTTTT. Translating it yields CASSYGDRLNTGELFF.

CDR3 DNA: TGTGCCAGCACGGACAGGGGGAATGAAAAACTGTTTTTT. It translates to CASTDRGNEKLFF. This sequence joins TRBV6-2 or TRBV6-3 and TRBJ1-4; TRBD1 agrees at 10 bases. Germline assignment: CDR1 MNHEY and CDR2 SVGEGT. CDR3 length: 13 residues. Trimming cost V 7 bases and J 5 bases; bases outside gene matches: 1.

This clonotype turned up a few times. V gene TRBV4-1 combines with J gene TRBJ2-2; unclear D gene. The CDR3 covers 15 residues. The germline gives CDR1 MGHRA, CDR2 YSYEKL. V was pared by 6 bases and J by 0 bases, with 11 bases between. The DNA of the CDR3 is TGCGCCAGCAGAAAGAGAATGGCGAACACCGGGGAGCTGTTTTTT. It translates to CASRKRMANTGELFF.

The sample holds many counts of this clonotype. CDR3 bases: TGTGCCAGCAGCTTCGGACCTTTAGAAAAACTGTTTTTT. It specifies CASSFGPLEKLFF. The chain is built from TRBV7-8 and TRBJ1-4, with unresolved D. The germline gives CDR1 SGHVS, CDR2 FQNEAQ. The CDR3 covers 13 residues. V was shortened by 3 bases and J by 8 bases, with 10 bases between the two germline ends.

The rearrangement uses TRBV27 and TRBJ2-7, with D unresolved. The CDR3 contains 11 residues. Per the germline V gene, CDR1 is MNHEY and CDR2 is SMNVEV (reference sequence). V lost 4 bases and J lost 7, with 8 bases in between. In DNA form, the CDR3 reads TGTGCCAGCAGTTCAAGAGCTGAGCAGTACTTC. This encodes CASSSRAEQYF.

The chain joins TRBV5-6 to TRBJ1-3; 8 bases are shared with TRBD1. CDR1 is SGHDT and CDR2 is YYEEEE in the germline V gene. V was pared by 4 bases and J by 4 bases, with 7 bases of the junction left unmatched. The CDR3 has 15 amino acids. CDR3 sequence: CASSTDRTGGNTIYF. DNA for the CDR3: TGTGCCAGCAGCACCGACCGGACAGGGGGAAACACCATATATTTT.

The CDR3 here is CASSIRTLDYGYTF. The CDR3 DNA sequence: TGTGCCAGCAGCATACGGACGTTAGACTATGGCTACACCTTC. The chain combines TRBV6-1 with TRBJ1-2; D ambiguous. Deletions cut 6 bases from V and 3 bases from J, with 14 bases between. Germline V lookup: CDR1 MNHNS, CDR2 SASEGT. The CDR3 totals 14 residues.

This clonotype has a count of ten or more. The rearrangement links TRBV7-2 to TRBJ1-3, with TRBD1 identical over 7 bases. Unmatched junction bases numbered 5, after V lost 5 bases and J lost 4 bases. There are 14 residues in the CDR3. Germline V gene lookup returns CDR1 SGHTA and CDR2 FQGNSA. In DNA form, the CDR3 reads TGTGCCAGCAGCCCACAGGGGCAGGGAAACACCATATATTTT. Protein sequence: CASSPQGQGNTIYF.

This clonotype was detected ten times or more. The V gene is TRBV7-2, the J gene TRBJ2-2; 7 nucleotides align to TRBD1. The CDR3 contains 16 residues. Germline CDR1 is SGHTA and CDR2 is FQGNSA. V dropped 2 bases and J dropped 2; count of bases not matched to a gene: 5. In DNA, the CDR3 is TGTGCCAGCAGCTTATTTGGGACAGCTAACACCGGGGAGCTGTTTTTT. Protein product: CASSLFGTANTGELFF.

The chain uses TRBV20-1 and TRBJ2-7; D remains ambiguous. The CDR3 is 14 residues long. Germline V gene sequence: CDR1 DFQATT, CDR2 SNEGSKA (reference sequence). V lost 3 bases to trimming and J lost 0 bases, with 12 bases between them. The CDR3 region is CSASESPISYEQYF. CDR3 coding DNA: TGCAGTGCTAGCGAGTCTCCTATCTCCTACGAGCAGTACTTC.

The chain employs TRBV6-2 or TRBV6-3 and TRBJ2-1; no firm D call. The CDR3 extends over 14 amino acids. Germline CDR1 and CDR2: MNHEY and SVGEGT. The V gene lost 6 bases and the J gene lost 7 bases, with 16 bases spanning the gap. The CDR3 reads CASRQTEWRNEQFF. DNA for the CDR3: TGTGCCAGCAGACAGACCGAGTGGCGGAATGAGCAGTTCTTC.

The V call is TRBV20-1, the J call TRBJ1-1, with D uncertain. The CDR3 runs 14 residues. From germline, CDR1 is DFQATT and CDR2 SNEGSKA (reference sequence). Trimming took off 0 bases at V and 6 bases at J, with 14 bases between the two ends. The CDR3 reads CSARDLDERPEAFF. CDR3 in DNA: TGCAGTGCTAGAGATCTCGATGAACGGCCTGAAGCTTTCTTT.

This clonotype was seen only a few times. The rearrangement joins TRBV5-1 to TRBJ1-1, with 7 bases matching TRBD1. J lost 3 bases, V lost 3 bases, and 2 bases had no gene match. The CDR3 is 13 residues long. Germline loops: CDR1 SGHRS, CDR2 YFSETQ. The CDR3 nucleotides read TGCGCCAGCAGCTGGCAGGGGGACACTGAAGCTTTCTTT. It translates to CASSWQGDTEAFF.

This clonotype was detected ten times or more. The J gene is TRBJ1-4, the V gene TRBV7-2, with a weak D call TRBD1 (5 bases). This CDR3 has 15 amino acids. The germline CDR1 and CDR2 sequences are SGHTA and FQGNSA. Trimming pared 3 bases from V and 7 bases from J, leaving 15 bases between. The CDR3, as DNA: TGTGCCAGCAGCTTCCGGGGCGATCGGGGTGAAAAACTGTTTTTT. As protein: CASSFRGDRGEKLFF.

In its sample, this clonotype was seen many times. This sequence joins TRBV7-3 and TRBJ2-1; 7 nucleotides line up with TRBD2. Looked up from germline, CDR1 is SGHTA and CDR2 is FQGTGA. CDR3 size: 16 residues. V dropped 2 bases and J dropped 1; count of bases not matched to a gene: 5. The CDR3 DNA reads as TGTGCCAGCAGCTTAGCGGCGGGAGTGTCCTACAATGAGCAGTTCTTC. Translated, it gives CASSLAAGVSYNEQFF.

This clonotype was seen only a few times. This rearrangement joins TRBV5-1 to TRBJ2-3, with 7 nucleotides matching TRBD2. The CDR3 consists of 16 residues. CDR1 and CDR2 (germline): SGHRS, YFSETQ. J was trimmed by 2 bases and V by 1 base; bases with no gene match: 7. As DNA, the CDR3 is TGCGCCAGCAGCTTGCTAGCGGAGCTTCCCACAGATACGCAGTATTTT. Its protein is CASSLLAELPTDTQYF. The full variable domain, rest sourced from reference TRBV5-1 and TRBJ2-3, is KAGVTQTPRYLIKTRGQQVTLSCSPISGHRSVSWYQQTPGQGLQFLFEYFSETQRNKGNFPGRFSGRQFSNSRSEMNVSTLELGDSALYLCASSLLAELPTDTQYFGPGTRLTVL.